Given below is one TCR beta chain in context. Antigen: not known. This entry belongs to a study of T cell responses to AZD1222 COVID-19 vaccine. Broader study findings: Repertoires were obtained solely post-peak T cell response.

Libraries were prepared by immunoSEQ multiplex PCR; TCRdb keeps only in-frame clonotypes and omits some of them. Of about 180,000 clones listed, approximately 90% are singletons. The starting material was peripheral blood, obtained on day 0 of AZD1222 vaccination. This clonotype was obtained from an adult in good health.

The CDR3 DNA reads TGTGCCAGTAGTCCCGGACAGGGCAGCCGCAATCAGCCCCAGCATTTT. It translates to CASSPGQGSRNQPQHF. The genes are TRBV19 and TRBJ1-5; 8 bases align to TRBD1. The junction had 8 bases not matched to a gene; V was cut back by 5 bases and J by 2 bases. CDR1 is LNHDA, CDR2 SQIVND, per germline (reference sequence). This CDR3 is built from 16 residues.